This TCR beta chain was sequenced for a study of blood T cell repertoires in COVID-19. Study-level information: Some COVID-19 samples were acute and others convalescent; all came from the United States, Italy and Spain. Sample material is recorded as cDNA or gDNA derived from T cells, B-cell-depleted T cells, or PBMCs.

Using immunoSEQ multiplex PCR, the repertoire was profiled, and TCRdb retains in-frame clones only, with some absent. This sample carries 400,000 to 450,000 clones, 89% of them seen once, and the ten largest clones take 1.5% to 1.9%. Those enrolled in Seattle joined during active infection and were followed longitudinally afterward. There are 13 residues in the CDR3. Trimming stripped 5 bases from V and 9 bases from J, with 13 bases between. Germline CDR1 is KGHDR and CDR2 is SFDVKD. This clone was found once. This chain links TRBV24-1 with TRBJ1-5; D possibly corresponds to TRBD1 (5 bases). Sequencing was carried out using peripheral blood. This TCR was recovered from a woman aged 40 to 50 with COVID-19, enrolled during active disease. This CDR3 reads CATSGQGTGPQHF. Here the CDR3 DNA reads TGTGCCACCAGTGGCCAGGGTACGGGGCCCCAGCATTTT.